These 31 T cell receptor beta chains were all obtained from the same sample, sequenced in a study of T cell responses to AZD1222 COVID-19 vaccine. The method was immunoSEQ multiplex PCR; TCRdb's version includes in-frame clones alone and lacks a portion of them. The sample carries about 120,000 clones, around nine tenths recorded once. The input for sequencing was peripheral blood, taken on day 0 of AZD1222 vaccination. Receptors were obtained from an adult in good health.

The chain uses TRBV11-3 and TRBJ2-7; TRBD2 matches at 10 bases. CDR3 length equals 15 residues. V lost 6 bases, J lost 2 bases, and 7 bases stayed unmatched. CDR1 SGHNT and CDR2 YENEEA come from the germline V gene. CDR3 DNA: TGTGCCAGCAGAGTTAGCGGGAGGCCCACCTACGAGCAGTACTTC. Translating gives CASRVSGRPTYEQYF.

This clone was seen more than once but under ten times. The V call is TRBV5-3, the J call TRBJ2-1; TRBD2 agrees at 7 bases. TRBV5-3 is an ORF, with its function uncertain. This CDR3 is built from 13 residues. V dropped 2 bases and J dropped 15; count of bases not matched to a gene: 11. This CDR3 is CARSLRDYPGGFF. As DNA, the CDR3 is TGTGCCAGAAGCTTACGGGACTACCCTGGGGGGTTCTTC.

The rearrangement links TRBV2 to TRBJ1-1, with D possibly matching TRBD1 (5 bases). Per the germline V gene, CDR1 is SNHLY and CDR2 is FYNNEI. The CDR3 extends over 12 amino acids. Trimming took off 9 bases at V and 2 bases at J, with 10 bases between the two ends. Written as DNA, the CDR3 is TGTGCCAGGGGGGAGGAAAACACTGAAGCTTTCTTT. Its translation is CARGEENTEAFF.

This chain links TRBV10-3 with TRBJ2-1; 7 bases are shared with TRBD1. V lost 0 bases and J lost 5; bases outside the gene matches: 7. The germline V gene encodes CDR1 ENHRY and CDR2 SYGVKD. CDR3 length equals 16 residues. CDR3 region: CAISESGQAVNNEQFF. In DNA, the CDR3 is TGTGCCATCAGTGAGTCCGGACAGGCCGTTAACAATGAGCAGTTCTTC.

This rearrangement joins TRBV2 to TRBJ2-5; 7 bases agree with TRBD1. CDR3 length equals 14 residues. Unmatched junction bases numbered 9, after V lost 6 bases and J lost 5 bases. CDR1 SNHLY and CDR2 FYNNEI come from the germline V gene. The CDR3 is CASRRYRGGETQYF. The CDR3 region has the DNA TGTGCCAGCAGGCGCTACAGGGGCGGGGAGACCCAGTACTTC.

The rearrangement uses TRBV7-9 and TRBJ1-2; no definite D call. The CDR3 spans 12 residues. CDR1 is SEHNR and CDR2 is FQNEAQ in the germline V gene (reference sequence). Trimming pared 5 bases from V and 8 bases from J, leaving 12 bases between. The CDR3: CASSPPGRGYTF. In DNA form, the CDR3 reads TGTGCCAGCAGCCCCCCGGGCCGAGGCTACACCTTC. Based on the CDR3 plus reference TRBV7-9 and TRBJ1-2, the full variable domain is DTGVSQNPRHKITKRGQNVTFRCDPISEHNRLYWYRQTLGQGPEFLTYFQNEAQLEKSRLLSDRFSAERPKGSFSTLEIQRTEQGDSAMYLCASSPPGRGYTFGSGTRLTVV.

J is TRBJ1-1 and V is TRBV27, with TRBD1 matching over 8 bases. The CDR3 has 13 residues. The V and J ends lost 5 bases and 8 bases, in that order; junction bases with no gene match: 7. Germline CDR1 reads MNHEY; CDR2 reads SMNVEV (reference sequence). The CDR3 loop reads CASSPGTGREAFF. The CDR3 DNA is TGTGCCAGCAGTCCGGGGACAGGTCGGGAAGCTTTCTTT.

The chain has TRBV18 and TRBJ2-3; perhaps TRBD1 as D (6 bases). The germline V and J ends were trimmed by 4 bases and 2 bases, with 16 bases remaining between them. The germline V gene has CDR1 KGHSH and CDR2 LQKENI. The CDR3 has 16 residues. The CDR3 region has the DNA TGTGCCAGCTCACTTAGACAGGCTTCCTACACAGATACGCAGTATTTT. Translation gives CASSLRQASYTDTQYF.

This chain connects TRBV6-4 to TRBJ2-3, with TRBD2 matching 13 bases. V was pared by 6 bases and J by 6 bases, with 6 bases of the junction left unmatched. The CDR3 runs to 15 residues. Germline CDR1 is MRHNA and CDR2 is SNTAGT. In DNA, the CDR3 is TGTGCCAGCAGCCCCGGGACTAGCGGGAAGGATACGCAGTATTTT. Residues: CASSPGTSGKDTQYF.

The chain uses TRBV4-1 and TRBJ2-6; no definite D call. V was clipped by 0 bases and J by 0 bases, with 6 bases between them. The CDR3 spans 16 residues. CDR1 and CDR2 (germline): MGHRA, YSYEKL. The CDR3 DNA is TGCGCCAGCAGCCAAGAGTGGGCCTCTGGGGCCAACGTCCTGACTTTC. Translating gives CASSQEWASGANVLTF.

This clone was found once. The chain has TRBV30 and TRBJ2-1; tentative D call: TRBD2 (6 bases). Trimming removed 5 bases from V and 0 bases from J, with 17 bases in between. The CDR3 is 16 amino acids. Germline CDR1 is GTSNPN and CDR2 is SVGIG (reference sequence). CDR3 residues: CAWQTLDGSSYNEQFF. The DNA for the CDR3 is TGTGCCTGGCAAACCCTGGACGGGAGCTCCTACAATGAGCAGTTCTTC.

The chain is built from TRBV5-6 and TRBJ1-1, with 9 bases that match TRBD1. CDR3 size: 16 residues. Germline CDR1 reads SGHDT; CDR2 reads YYEEEE. The J segment lost 13 bases and the V segment lost 4 bases, leaving 20 bases of the junction unmatched. CDR3: CASSVGYRGPTLSLFF. CDR3 nucleotide sequence: TGTGCCAGCAGCGTTGGGTACAGGGGGCCTACATTGTCTCTTTTCTTT.

The genes are TRBV6-5 and TRBJ2-1; D gene unclear. V was trimmed by 8 bases and J by 0 bases, leaving 8 bases between them. The CDR3 is 13 amino acids. Germline CDR1 is MNHEY and CDR2 is SVGAGI. In DNA, the CDR3 is TGTGCCAGCTGGCCCAGCTCCTACAATGAGCAGTTCTTC. As protein: CASWPSSYNEQFF.

The chain links TRBV11-3 to TRBJ2-1; D call uncertain. The CDR3 is 16 amino acids. Germline CDR1 SGHNT, CDR2 YENEEA. V lost 1 base to trimming and J lost 0 bases, with 10 bases between them. This chain's CDR3 is CASSLGSVNSYNEQFF. CDR3 bases: TGTGCCAGCAGCTTAGGATCGGTGAACTCCTACAATGAGCAGTTCTTC.

The chain employs TRBV9 and TRBJ2-3, with a tentative D call TRBD2 (5 bases). V was cut by 7 bases and J by 5 bases, with 20 bases left in between. This CDR3 has 15 amino acids. Germline CDR1 SGDLS, CDR2 YYNGEE. The CDR3 DNA sequence: TGTGCCAGCTCCGAGGAGGCGGAGTCGGTAGATACGCAGTATTTT. Its protein product is CASSEEAESVDTQYF.

This clone occurred once. V is TRBV19 and J is TRBJ2-3, with 9 bases fitting TRBD1. CDR3 length: 14 amino acids. Trimming cost V 6 bases and J 0 bases; bases outside gene matches: 1. The germline CDR1 and CDR2 sequences are LNHDA and SQIVND (reference sequence). The CDR3 spells CASRDRGSTDTQYF. CDR3 nucleotides: TGTGCCAGTAGGGACAGGGGTAGCACAGATACGCAGTATTTT.

The chain recombines TRBV18 with TRBJ1-1, with D uncertain. In germline, CDR1 is KGHSH, CDR2 LQKENI. There are 16 residues in the CDR3. With 0 bases removed from V and 3 bases from J, the gap between germline ends came to 14 bases. CDR3 in DNA: TGTGCCAGCTCACCACCCTCAACTCCGAGGGACACTGAAGCTTTCTTT. Translating gives CASSPPSTPRDTEAFF.

In its sample, this clone was seen many times. The chain employs TRBV2 and TRBJ2-2; possibly TRBD1 for D (5 bases). V was trimmed by 6 bases and J by 1 base, leaving 9 bases between them. CDR3 length: 14 amino acids. Germline V lookup: CDR1 SNHLY, CDR2 FYNNEI. The chain's CDR3 is CASSHDRNTGELFF. The CDR3, as DNA: TGTGCCAGCAGCCACGACAGGAACACCGGGGAGCTGTTTTTT.

The chain combines TRBV27 with TRBJ1-4; 8 nucleotides agree with TRBD1. In germline, CDR1 is MNHEY, CDR2 SMNVEV (reference sequence). With 1 base clipped from V and 5 bases from J, the junction kept 3 bases outside the gene matches. This CDR3 region has 15 residues. CDR3 in DNA: TGTGCCAGCAGTTTATGGGGGACAGGCAATGAAAAACTGTTTTTT. Its protein product is CASSLWGTGNEKLFF.

The chain employs TRBV11-1 and TRBJ1-2, with D unclear. V shed 4 bases and J shed 0 bases, with 15 bases lying between them. CDR1 is SGHAT, CDR2 FQDESV, per germline (reference sequence). The length of the CDR3 is 16 residues. The CDR3 loop reads CASSSLDGITNYGYTF. The CDR3 DNA sequence: TGTGCCAGCAGCTCCCTCGACGGAATAACTAACTATGGCTACACCTTC.

V and J are TRBV30 and TRBJ1-5, with 11 bases that match TRBD1. CDR1 is GTSNPN, CDR2 SVGIG, per germline (reference sequence). J lost 5 bases, V lost 3 bases, and 9 bases had no gene match. This CDR3 region has 16 residues. In nucleotides, the CDR3 is TGTGCCTGGAGACGGACAGGGGGCCTTTCTTATCAGCCCCAGCATTTT. As protein: CAWRRTGGLSYQPQHF.

This clone appeared once. V usage is TRBV18 and J usage is TRBJ2-1; D is uncertain. V shed 3 bases and J shed 10 bases, with 7 bases lying between them. The CDR3 is made up of 11 amino acids. The germline V gene has CDR1 KGHSH and CDR2 LQKENI. CDR3 nucleotides: TGTGCCAGCTCACCCCGTACAGAGCAGTTCTTC. Translation gives CASSPRTEQFF.

This clone was observed a handful of times. The chain couples TRBV30 to TRBJ2-7; D is perhaps TRBD1 (6 bases). The CDR3 loop spans 13 amino acids. Trimming took off 3 bases at V and 6 bases at J, with 15 bases between the two ends. Germline CDR1 reads GTSNPN; CDR2 reads SVGIG (reference sequence). The CDR3 DNA is TGTGCCTGGAGCCACGCCAGGGGAAGCGAGCAGTACTTC. This encodes CAWSHARGSEQYF.

The rearrangement uses TRBV3-1 (or the pseudogene TRBV3-2) and TRBJ2-1; TRBD2 agrees at 9 bases. CDR1 LGHDT and CDR2 YNNKEL come from the germline V gene (reference sequence). Trimming at V came to 0 bases and at J to 3 bases, leaving 6 bases not matched to a gene. The CDR3 length is 17 residues. CDR3 loop: CASSQDLVAGDYNEQFF. The CDR3 region has the DNA TGTGCCAGCAGCCAAGATCTGGTAGCGGGGGACTACAATGAGCAGTTCTTC.

The V and J genes are TRBV12-3 or TRBV12-4 and TRBJ2-3; no firm D call. With 6 bases removed from V and 4 bases from J, the gap between germline ends came to 11 bases. The CDR3 is 13 residues long. The CDR3 here is CASSLSTADTQYF. The CDR3 nucleotides read TGTGCCAGCAGCCTTAGCACCGCAGATACGCAGTATTTT.

V is TRBV2 and J is TRBJ1-2; the D is unclear. This CDR3 is built from 12 residues. The V and J ends lost 10 bases and 6 bases respectively, with 15 bases between them. Germline lookup yields CDR1 SNHLY and CDR2 FYNNEI. CDR3 nucleotides: TGTGCCACCGTACAAAATGAGCATGGCTACACCTTC. This translates into CATVQNEHGYTF.

This chain links TRBV18 with TRBJ1-5; possibly TRBD1 for D (5 bases). V was trimmed by 2 bases and J by 6 bases, leaving 11 bases between them. From germline, CDR1 is KGHSH and CDR2 LQKENI. The length of the CDR3 is 14 residues. In nucleotides, the CDR3 is TGTGCCAGCTCACCAGCTTCGGGGGGTCAGCCCCAGCATTTT. Encoded protein: CASSPASGGQPQHF. The full variable domain, in which reference TRBV18 and TRBJ1-5 provide the parts outside the CDR3, is NAGVMQNPRHLVRRRGQEARLRCSPMKGHSHVYWYRQLPEEGLKFMVYLQKENIIDESGMPKERFSAEFPKEGPSILRIQQVVRGDSAAYFCASSPASGGQPQHFGDGTRLSIL.

This sequence joins TRBV25-1 and TRBJ1-3; 7 bases match TRBD1. The CDR3 totals 14 residues. The V segment lost 2 bases and the J segment 4 bases; nucleotides outside the gene matches: 2. Germline V gene lookup returns CDR1 MGHDK and CDR2 SYGVNS. CDR3 sequence: CASSEKDRGNTIYF. The CDR3 DNA reads as TGTGCCAGCAGTGAAAAGGACAGGGGAAACACCATATATTTT.

The V and J genes are TRBV5-4 and TRBJ1-1; D is possibly TRBD1 (5 bases). V shed 0 bases and J shed 0 bases, with 18 bases lying between them. The germline CDR1 and CDR2 sequences are SGHNT and YYREEE (reference sequence). The CDR3 has 18 residues. The CDR3, as DNA: TGTGCCAGCAGCTTGGCCCCCGGGACCTACGCTATGAACACTGAAGCTTTCTTT. It specifies CASSLAPGTYAMNTEAFF.

The V and J genes are TRBV18 and TRBJ2-6; no clear D. Germline V lookup: CDR1 KGHSH, CDR2 LQKENI. The CDR3 length is 14 residues. With 3 bases removed from V and 4 bases from J, the gap between germline ends came to 7 bases. CDR3 nucleotides: TGTGCCAGCTCACCGTCCGGGGGGGCCAACGTCCTGACTTTC. Its translation: CASSPSGGANVLTF.

V usage is TRBV10-3 and J usage is TRBJ1-2; D may be TRBD1 (6 bases). The V gene lost 7 bases and the J gene lost 0 bases, with 12 bases spanning the gap. This CDR3 is built from 14 residues. Germline CDR1 is ENHRY and CDR2 is SYGVKD. CDR3 DNA sequence: TGTGCCATCAACTTCGGGGGCCCTAACTATGGCTACACCTTC. Protein sequence: CAINFGGPNYGYTF.